The T cell receptor (beta chain) under discussion was sequenced for a study of OX40 agonist ivuxolimab in advanced cancers. Study summary: Patients with prior anti-PD-1, anti-PD-L1 or anti-CTLA-4 therapy were eligible; approximately 40% had some.

Data came from immunoSEQ multiplex PCR; TCRdb stores just in-frame clones and leaves some out. The sample lists 55,000 to 65,000 clones; roughly 90% were seen once. The CDR3 runs to 15 residues. With V trimmed by 4 bases and J by 3 bases, 9 bases remained unmatched. This clone was seen only once. The TCR was taken from an adult with an advanced solid tumor such as melanoma, head and neck, liver or kidney cancer. The chain is built from TRBV5-3 and TRBJ2-7; the match to TRBD1 covers 8 bases. TRBV5-3 is given ORF status, its function remaining uncertain. The source material was CD4+ or CD8+ T cells sorted from blood, sampled in a trial of the OX40 agonist ivuxolimab. The CDR3 loop is CARSRRDRRVYEQYF. The CDR3 DNA reads TGTGCCAGAAGCCGACGGGACAGGAGGGTCTACGAGCAGTACTTC.